The 5 T cell receptor beta chains below were found in one sample sequenced in a study of response to subunit inactivated influenza vaccine. In TCRdb, the RT-PCR reads were re-called with MiXCR into one record per CDR3 protein. The data contain around 570,000 distinct CDR3 sequences, about 8% of them seen just once; the ten biggest clones take up under 15%. Sequenced here: PBMCs from blood, sampled roughly 24 months after vaccination. Receptors were obtained from a man aged 50-75 years who received an inactivated influenza vaccine.

This clonotype was seen many times. The V gene is TRBV5-1, the J gene TRBJ1-4; unclear D gene. Looked up from germline, CDR1 is SGHRS and CDR2 is YFSETQ. Deletions cut 0 bases from V and 6 bases from J, with 9 bases between. The CDR3 runs 14 residues. The CDR3 DNA sequence: TGCGCCAGCAGCTTGGTCGGGGTGCATGAAAAACTGTTTTTT. Protein sequence: CASSLVGVHEKLFF.

This clonotype was counted many times. The chain is built from TRBV6-1 and TRBJ2-3; D uncertain. The CDR3 runs 15 residues. In germline, CDR1 is MNHNS, CDR2 SASEGT. V dropped 7 bases and J dropped 3 bases, with 17 bases sitting between them. This CDR3 is CASTSVAGMTDTQYF. The CDR3 nucleotides are TGTGCCAGCACGTCGGTAGCAGGAATGACAGATACGCAGTATTTT.

This clonotype was counted only a few times. The chain uses TRBV19 and TRBJ2-1; 9 positions match TRBD2. The germline CDR1 and CDR2 sequences are LNHDA and SQIVND (reference sequence). Unmatched junction bases numbered 10, after V lost 6 bases and J lost 4 bases. This CDR3 is built from 16 residues. CDR3 in amino acids: CASSFMETSGYNEQFF. The CDR3 nucleotides read TGTGCCAGTAGCTTCATGGAGACTAGCGGATACAATGAGCAGTTCTTC.

The V and J genes are TRBV20-1 and TRBJ2-7; 8 positions agree with TRBD2. The germline CDR1 and CDR2 sequences are DFQATT and SNEGSKA (reference sequence). Germline trimming cut 6 bases from V and 6 bases from J; bases unmatched to any gene: 13. The CDR3 length is 14 residues. The CDR3 DNA follows: TGCAGTGCCCCACCGGGTAGCGGGGTTCTCGAGCAGTACTTC. It is translated as CSAPPGSGVLEQYF.

V and J are TRBV6-1 and TRBJ1-5, with 8 bases that match TRBD1. The V and J ends lost 4 bases and 4 bases, in that order; junction bases with no gene match: 6. The CDR3 is made up of 15 amino acids. Germline V gene sequence: CDR1 MNHNS, CDR2 SASEGT. The CDR3 DNA reads TGTGCCAGCAGTGCCATCGGGACAGGTAATCAGCCCCAGCATTTT. Protein product: CASSAIGTGNQPQHF.